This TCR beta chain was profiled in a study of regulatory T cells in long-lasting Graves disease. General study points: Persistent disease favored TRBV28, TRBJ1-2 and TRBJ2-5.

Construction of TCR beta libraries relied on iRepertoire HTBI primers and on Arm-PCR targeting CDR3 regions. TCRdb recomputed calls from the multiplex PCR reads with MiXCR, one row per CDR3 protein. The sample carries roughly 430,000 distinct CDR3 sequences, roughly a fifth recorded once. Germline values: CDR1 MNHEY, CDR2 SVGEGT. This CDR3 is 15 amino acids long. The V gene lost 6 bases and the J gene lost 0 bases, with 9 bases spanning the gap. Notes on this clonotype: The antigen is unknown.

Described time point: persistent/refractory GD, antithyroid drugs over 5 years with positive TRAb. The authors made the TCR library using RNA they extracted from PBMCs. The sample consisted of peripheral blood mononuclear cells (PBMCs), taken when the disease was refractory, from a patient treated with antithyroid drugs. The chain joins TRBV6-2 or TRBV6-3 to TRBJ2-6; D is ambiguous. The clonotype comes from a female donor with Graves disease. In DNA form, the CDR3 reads TGTGCCAGCAGGCCCCGGAACTCTGGGGCCAACGTCCTGACTTTC. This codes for CASRPRNSGANVLTF.